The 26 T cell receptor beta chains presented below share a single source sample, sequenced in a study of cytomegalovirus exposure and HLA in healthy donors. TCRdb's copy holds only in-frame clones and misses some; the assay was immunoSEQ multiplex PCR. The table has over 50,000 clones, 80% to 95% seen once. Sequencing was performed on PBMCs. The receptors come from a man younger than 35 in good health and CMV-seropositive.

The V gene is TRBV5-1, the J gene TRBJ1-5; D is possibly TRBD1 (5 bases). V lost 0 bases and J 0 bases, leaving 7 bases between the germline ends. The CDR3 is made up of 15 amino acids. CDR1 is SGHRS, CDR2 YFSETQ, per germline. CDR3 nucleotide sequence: TGCGCCAGCAGCTTGGGGGGGGTTAGCAATCAGCCCCAGCATTTT. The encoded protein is CASSLGGVSNQPQHF. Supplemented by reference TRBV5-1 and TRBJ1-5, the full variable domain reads KAGVTQTPRYLIKTRGQQVTLSCSPISGHRSVSWYQQTPGQGLQFLFEYFSETQRNKGNFPGRFSGRQFSNSRSEMNVSTLELGDSALYLCASSLGGVSNQPQHFGDGTRLSIL.

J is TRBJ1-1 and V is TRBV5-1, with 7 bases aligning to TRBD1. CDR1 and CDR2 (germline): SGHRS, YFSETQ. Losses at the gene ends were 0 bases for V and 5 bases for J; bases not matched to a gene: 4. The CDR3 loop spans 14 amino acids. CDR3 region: CASSLEQGLTEAFF. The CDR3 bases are TGCGCCAGCAGCTTGGAACAGGGGCTTACTGAAGCTTTCTTT.

The CDR3 nucleotides read TGTGCCAGCGGGGGACAGGGTTACGAGCAGTACTTC. It encodes CASGGQGYEQYF. The chain links TRBV6-5 to TRBJ2-7; TRBD1 agrees at 9 bases. Germline loops: CDR1 MNHEY, CDR2 SVGAGI. With 8 bases clipped from V and 4 bases from J, the junction kept 3 bases outside the gene matches. The CDR3 has 12 residues.

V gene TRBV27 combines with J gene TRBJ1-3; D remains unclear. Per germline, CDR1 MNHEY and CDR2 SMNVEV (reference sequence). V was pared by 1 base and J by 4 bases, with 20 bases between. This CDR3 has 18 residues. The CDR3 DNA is TGTGCCAGCAGTTTATATCCCCCTCCCACTTCGGGAGGAAACACCATATATTTT. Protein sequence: CASSLYPPPTSGGNTIYF.

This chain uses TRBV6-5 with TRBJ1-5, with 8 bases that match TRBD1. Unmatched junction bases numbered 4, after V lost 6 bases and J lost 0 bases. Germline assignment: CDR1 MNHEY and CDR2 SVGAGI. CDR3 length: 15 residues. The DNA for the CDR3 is TGTGCCAGCAGGGACAGGGCTTTTAGCAATCAGCCCCAGCATTTT. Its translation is CASRDRAFSNQPQHF.

CDR3 DNA sequence: TGCGCCAGCAGTTCGCGGACGGACTACACTGAAGCTTTCTTT. It encodes CASSSRTDYTEAFF. This sequence joins TRBV5-1 and TRBJ1-1; the D is unclear. In germline, CDR1 is SGHRS, CDR2 YFSETQ. V was pared by 5 bases and J by 3 bases, with 14 bases between. This CDR3 is 14 amino acids long.

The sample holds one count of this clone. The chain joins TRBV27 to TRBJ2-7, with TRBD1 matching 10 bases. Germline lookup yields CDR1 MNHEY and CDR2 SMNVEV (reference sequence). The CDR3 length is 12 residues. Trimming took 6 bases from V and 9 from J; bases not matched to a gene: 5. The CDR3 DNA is TGTGCCAGCAGCCGGGACAGGGGAGGGCAGTACTTC. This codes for CASSRDRGGQYF.

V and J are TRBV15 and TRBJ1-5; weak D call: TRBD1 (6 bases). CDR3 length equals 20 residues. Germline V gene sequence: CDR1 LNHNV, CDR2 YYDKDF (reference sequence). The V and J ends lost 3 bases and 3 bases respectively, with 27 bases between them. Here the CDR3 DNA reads TGTGCCACCAGCAGCGCCATCCCCCTACGACAGGATCAAAACAATCAGCCCCAGCATTTT. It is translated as CATSSAIPLRQDQNNQPQHF. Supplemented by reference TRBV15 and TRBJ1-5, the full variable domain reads DAMVIQNPRYQVTQFGKPVTLSCSQTLNHNVMYWYQQKSSQAPKLLFHYYDKDFNNEADTPDNFQSRRPNTSFCFLDIRSPGLGDTAMYLCATSSAIPLRQDQNNQPQHFGDGTRLSIL.

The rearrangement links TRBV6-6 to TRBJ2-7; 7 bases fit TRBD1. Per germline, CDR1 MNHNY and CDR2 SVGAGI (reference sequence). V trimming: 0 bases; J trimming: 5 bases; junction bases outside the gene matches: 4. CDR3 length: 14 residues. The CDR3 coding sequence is TGTGCCAGCAGTTACTCTACAGGGGTGCACGAGCAGTACTTC. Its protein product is CASSYSTGVHEQYF.

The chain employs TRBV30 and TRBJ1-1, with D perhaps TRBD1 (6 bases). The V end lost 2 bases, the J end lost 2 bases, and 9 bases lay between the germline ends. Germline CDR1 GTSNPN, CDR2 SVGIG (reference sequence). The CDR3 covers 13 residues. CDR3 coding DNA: TGTGCCTGGAGTACAGGGTATAACACTGAAGCTTTCTTT. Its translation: CAWSTGYNTEAFF.

CDR3 sequence reads: CSVKVGGYEQYF. The CDR3 DNA sequence: TGCAGCGTTAAAGTGGGAGGCTACGAGCAGTACTTC. The chain employs TRBV29-1 and TRBJ2-7; possible D gene TRBD2, 6 bases. Germline V gene lookup returns CDR1 SQVTM and CDR2 ANQGSEA. CDR3 size: 12 residues. Trimming stripped 5 bases from V and 3 bases from J, with 11 bases between.

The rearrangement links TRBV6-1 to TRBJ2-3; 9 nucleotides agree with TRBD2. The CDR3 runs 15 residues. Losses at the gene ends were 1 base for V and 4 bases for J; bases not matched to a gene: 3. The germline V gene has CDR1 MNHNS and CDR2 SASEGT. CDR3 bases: TGTGCCAGCAGTGAAGGCGGGGGGGGGTCAGATACGCAGTATTTT. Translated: CASSEGGGGSDTQYF.

The CDR3: CASSSRKRQADTGELFF. As DNA, the CDR3 is TGTGCCAGCAGCTCACGAAAGAGACAGGCGGACACCGGGGAGCTGTTTTTT. This chain connects TRBV7-8 to TRBJ2-2; tentative D call: TRBD1 (6 bases). The CDR3 has 17 residues. Germline V gene sequence: CDR1 SGHVS, CDR2 FQNEAQ. V was trimmed by 4 bases and J by 3 bases, leaving 18 bases between them.

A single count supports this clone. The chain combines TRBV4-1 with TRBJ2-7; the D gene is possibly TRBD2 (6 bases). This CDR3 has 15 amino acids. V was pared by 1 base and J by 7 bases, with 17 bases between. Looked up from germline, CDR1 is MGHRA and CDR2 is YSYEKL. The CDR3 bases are TGCGCCAGCAGCCAAGTAGTGGTGGAGGGTTTAGAGCAGTACTTC. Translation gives CASSQVVVEGLEQYF.

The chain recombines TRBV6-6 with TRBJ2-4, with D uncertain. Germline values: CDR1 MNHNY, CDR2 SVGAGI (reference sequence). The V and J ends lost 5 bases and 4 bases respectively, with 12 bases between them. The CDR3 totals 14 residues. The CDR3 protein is CASSKPNGKNIQYF. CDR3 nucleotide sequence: TGTGCCAGCAGTAAACCAAACGGTAAAAACATTCAGTACTTC.

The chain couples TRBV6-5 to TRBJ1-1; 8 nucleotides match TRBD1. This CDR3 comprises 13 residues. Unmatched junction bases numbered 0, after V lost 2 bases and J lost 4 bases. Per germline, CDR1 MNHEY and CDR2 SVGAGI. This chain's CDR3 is CASSYDRGTEAFF. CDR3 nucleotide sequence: TGTGCCAGCAGTTACGACAGGGGCACTGAAGCTTTCTTT.

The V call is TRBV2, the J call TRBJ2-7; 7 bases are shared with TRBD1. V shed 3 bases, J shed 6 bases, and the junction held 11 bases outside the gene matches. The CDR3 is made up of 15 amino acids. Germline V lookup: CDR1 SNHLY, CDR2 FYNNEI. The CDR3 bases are TGTGCCAGCAGTGAGGACCAGGGGGTGCTCTCCGAGCAGTACTTC. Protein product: CASSEDQGVLSEQYF.

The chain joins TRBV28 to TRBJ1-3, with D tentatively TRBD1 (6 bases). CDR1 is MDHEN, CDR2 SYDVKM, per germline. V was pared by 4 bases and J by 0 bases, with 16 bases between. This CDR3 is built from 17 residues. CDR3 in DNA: TGTGCCAGCAGTTCAGGGGTTCTCAGTGTCTCTGGAAACACCATATATTTT. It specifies CASSSGVLSVSGNTIYF.

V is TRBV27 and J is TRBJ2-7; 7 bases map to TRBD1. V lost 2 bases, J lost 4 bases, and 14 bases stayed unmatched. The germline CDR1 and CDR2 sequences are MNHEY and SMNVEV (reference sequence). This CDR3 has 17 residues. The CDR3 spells CASSLLGPQGHSYEQYF. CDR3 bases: TGTGCCAGCAGTTTACTCGGACCACAGGGGCACTCATACGAGCAGTACTTC.

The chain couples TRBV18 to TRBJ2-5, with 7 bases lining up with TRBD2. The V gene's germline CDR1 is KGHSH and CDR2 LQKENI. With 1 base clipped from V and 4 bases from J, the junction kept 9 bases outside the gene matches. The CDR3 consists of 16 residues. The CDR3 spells CASSPRGLDSGETQYF. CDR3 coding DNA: TGTGCCAGCTCACCACGCGGACTAGACAGCGGAGAGACCCAGTACTTC.

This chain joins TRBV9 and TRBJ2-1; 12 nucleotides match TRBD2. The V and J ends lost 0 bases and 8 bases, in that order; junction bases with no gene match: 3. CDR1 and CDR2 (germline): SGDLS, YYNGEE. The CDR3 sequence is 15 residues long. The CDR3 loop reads CASSVGTSGIYEQFF. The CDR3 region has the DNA TGTGCCAGCAGCGTAGGGACTAGCGGGATCTATGAGCAGTTCTTC.

The CDR3 DNA reads TGCGCCAGCAGCCACACACCGGGACTAGCGGGAGGAATTAGCTCCTACAATGAGCAGTTCTTC. Amino acid sequence: CASSHTPGLAGGISSYNEQFF. The V gene is TRBV4-1, the J gene TRBJ2-1; 15 bases line up with TRBD2. The CDR3 extends over 21 amino acids. Trimming at V came to 3 bases and at J to 0 bases, leaving 12 bases not matched to a gene. Germline CDR1 and CDR2: MGHRA and YSYEKL.

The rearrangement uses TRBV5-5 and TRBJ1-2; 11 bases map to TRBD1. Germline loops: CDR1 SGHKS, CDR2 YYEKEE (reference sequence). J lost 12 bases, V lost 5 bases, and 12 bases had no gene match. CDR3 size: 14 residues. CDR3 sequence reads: CASSPRTGGVGDTF. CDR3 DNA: TGTGCCAGCAGTCCTAGGACAGGGGGCGTTGGTGACACCTTC.

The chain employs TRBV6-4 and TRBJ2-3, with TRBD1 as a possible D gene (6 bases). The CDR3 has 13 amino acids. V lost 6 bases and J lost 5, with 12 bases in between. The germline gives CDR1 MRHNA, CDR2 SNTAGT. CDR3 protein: CASRQTRGDTQYF. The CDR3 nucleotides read TGTGCCAGCAGGCAGACCAGGGGAGATACGCAGTATTTT.

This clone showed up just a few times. The CDR3 DNA follows: TGTGCCAGCAGCTCCCCGGGTAGCGGATACAATGAGCAGTTCTTC. Translation: CASSSPGSGYNEQFF. The chain joins TRBV7-3 to TRBJ2-1; tentative D call: TRBD2 (6 bases). From germline, CDR1 is SGHTA and CDR2 FQGTGA. The V end lost 4 bases, the J end lost 4 bases, and 14 bases lay between the germline ends. This CDR3 region has 15 residues.

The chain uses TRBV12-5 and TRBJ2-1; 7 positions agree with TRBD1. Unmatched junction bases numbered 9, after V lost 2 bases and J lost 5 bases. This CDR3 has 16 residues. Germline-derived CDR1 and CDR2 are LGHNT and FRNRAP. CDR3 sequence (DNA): TGTGCTAGTGGTTTGAATCGGGACAGAATAGACAATGAGCAGTTCTTC. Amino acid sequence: CASGLNRDRIDNEQFF.